The source of this TCR beta chain is a study of beta chain features in type 1 diabetes. Study as a whole: Cell yields, age and gender were similar between patients and healthy donors. Overall study results and limits: Type 1 diabetes patients showed a moderate but significant shortening of TCRB CDR3s in all four CD4+ subsets. Patients with type 1 diabetes carried fewer insertions and had more deletions at their VDJ junctions.

The germline V gene has CDR1 MNHEY and CDR2 SMNVEV (reference sequence). This CDR3 contains 13 residues. V dropped 11 bases and J dropped 2; count of bases not matched to a gene: 5. TCRB transcripts that were expressed got sequenced, as all of the isolated RNA had been reverse transcribed. Here immunoSEQ multiplex PCR was the method, and the copy in TCRdb shows in-frame clones only, minus some. The sample lists 15,000 or so clones; more than 60% were seen once. In the case of this clone: Its target is unknown.

CD4+ cells of the naive, central memory, regulatory and stem cell-like memory types were sorted via CD45RO/CCR7/CD25/CD127/CD95/CD27. The clonotype comes from a man under 40 with type 1 diabetes. Sequences were obtained from Tregs from blood. The chain couples TRBV27 to TRBJ2-7; 11 nucleotides line up with TRBD1. CDR3 residues: CACWGQGAYEQYF. The CDR3 DNA reads TGTGCCTGTTGGGGACAGGGGGCCTACGAGCAGTACTTC.